The rows below give T cell receptor beta chains drawn from one sample of a study of blood T cell repertoires in COVID-19. Produced via immunoSEQ multiplex PCR; TCRdb's table is partial and in-frame only. The sample records roughly 370,000 clones, around nine tenths being singletons. The sample taken for sequencing was PBMCs or T cells enriched from blood (not recorded which). The source of these receptors is a woman between 45 and 65 years old who had recovered from COVID-19. The CDR3 runs from the conserved cysteine through the conserved F or W. A D gene is named only where the DNA matches it firmly. Size tells how often a clone was seen (once, few, many) or the class of an expanded clone, and some rows leave it out.

TRBJ1-2,TRBV7-3,-,TRBD1,CASRGGEGYTF,TGTGCCAGCAGAGGGGGCGAGGGCTACACCTTC
TRBJ1-6,TRBV7-2,-,TRBD1,CASSPGGRGSPLHF,TGTGCCAGCAGCCCAGGGGGCAGGGGTTCACCCCTCCACTTT
TRBJ1-1,TRBV7-9,-,TRBD1,CASSLPDRASTEAFF,TGTGCCAGCAGCTTACCGGACAGGGCTAGTACTGAAGCTTTCTTT
TRBJ2-1,TRBV11-1,-,-,CASSFTRTAQYNEQFF,TGTGCCAGCAGCTTTACTAGGACAGCTCAATACAATGAGCAGTTCTTC
TRBJ1-3,TRBV3-1/TRBV3-2,-,-,CASSQGAGFGNTIYF,TGTGCCAGCAGCCAAGGAGCAGGTTTTGGAAACACCATATATTTT
TRBJ1-2,TRBV15,-,TRBD1,CATSSNRGRSYGYTF,TGTGCCACCAGCAGCAACAGGGGGCGCAGCTATGGCTACACCTTC
TRBJ2-5,TRBV4-1,-,-,CASSQQVNQETQYF,TGCGCCAGCAGCCAACAGGTTAACCAAGAGACCCAGTACTTC
TRBJ1-2,TRBV27,-,-,CASSTLGAIGGYTF,TGTGCCAGCAGTACCCTGGGGGCCATAGGTGGCTACACCTTC
TRBJ1-1,TRBV10-3,-,-,CAISEWGGSTEAFF,TGTGCCATCAGTGAGTGGGGGGGAAGCACTGAAGCTTTCTTT
TRBJ1-1,TRBV9,-,-,CASSVGPGPEVADTEAFF,TGTGCCAGCAGCGTAGGGCCAGGCCCGGAGGTCGCGGACACTGAAGCTTTCTTT
TRBJ1-2,TRBV23-1,-,-,CASSQSWAGYGYTF,TGCGCCAGCAGTCAATCGTGGGCTGGCTATGGCTACACCTTC
TRBJ1-2,TRBV6-5,-,-,CASRIDRHYGYTF,TGTGCCAGCAGGATAGACAGACACTATGGCTACACCTTC
TRBJ2-7,TRBV27,once,TRBD2,CASSSLTSGGYEQYF,TGTGCCAGCAGTTCCTTGACTAGCGGGGGCTACGAGCAGTACTTC
TRBJ1-1,TRBV5-1,-,-,CASSELGGNTEAFF,TGCGCCAGCAGCGAACTTGGAGGGAACACTGAAGCTTTCTTT
TRBJ2-1,TRBV27,-,-,CASSLRARLGRTANEQFF,TGTGCCAGCAGTTTAAGGGCCAGACTAGGACGTACCGCAAATGAGCAGTTCTTC
TRBJ1-5,TRBV7-2,-,-,CASSLALLQPQHF,TGTGCCAGCAGCTTAGCCCTCCTTCAGCCCCAGCATTTT
TRBJ1-1,TRBV18,-,TRBD1,CASSGDRGITEAFF,TGTGCCAGCTCAGGAGACAGGGGAATCACTGAAGCTTTCTTT
TRBJ1-1,TRBV19,-,TRBD1,CASSTGTGRAFF,TGTGCCAGTAGTACTGGGACAGGGAGGGCTTTCTTT
TRBJ1-4,TRBV5-1,-,TRBD1,CASRYGTALATNEKLFF,TGCGCCAGCAGATATGGGACAGCCCTTGCAACTAATGAAAAACTGTTTTTT
TRBJ2-3,TRBV29-1,-,TRBD2,CSLHGSQRGDTDTQYF,TGCAGCTTGCACGGCAGCCAGCGGGGGGACACAGATACGCAGTATTTT
TRBJ1-1,TRBV3-1/TRBV3-2,-,-,CASSPTFTGVEAFF,TGTGCCAGCAGCCCGACATTTACGGGGGTTGAAGCTTTCTTT
TRBJ1-5,TRBV28,-,TRBD1,CASSGTGSQPQHF,TGTGCCAGCAGTGGGACAGGGAGTCAGCCCCAGCATTTT
TRBJ2-7,TRBV12-3/TRBV12-4,-,-,CASSSVPYEQYF,TGTGCCAGCAGTTCGGTACCCTACGAGCAGTACTTC
TRBJ2-7,TRBV27,-,-,CASSSDQAPRAEQYF,TGTGCCAGCAGCTCCGACCAGGCCCCGCGGGCCGAGCAGTACTTC
TRBJ1-4,TRBV5-1,-,TRBD1,CASSSGQPNEKLFF,TGCGCCAGCAGCTCGGGACAGCCTAATGAAAAACTGTTTTTT
TRBJ2-3,TRBV7-9,-,-,CASSLVALSTDTQYF,TGTGCCAGCAGCTTAGTCGCACTGTCCACAGATACGCAGTATTTT
TRBJ1-2,TRBV19,-,TRBD1,CASSPRQGLRYTF,TGTGCCAGTAGTCCGCGACAGGGCCTACGCTACACCTTC
TRBJ1-5,TRBV15,-,TRBD1,CATSSGQGSQPQHF,TGTGCCACCAGCAGCGGACAGGGTTCCCAGCCCCAGCATTTT
TRBJ2-7,TRBV28,-,-,CASSSPGQESYEQYF,TGTGCCAGCAGTTCGCCGGGACAAGAAAGCTACGAGCAGTACTTC
TRBJ2-7,TRBV5-6,-,TRBD2,CASSGVAGANEQYF,TGTGCCAGCAGCGGTGTAGCGGGGGCCAACGAGCAGTACTTC
TRBJ1-1,TRBV7-9,once,-,CASSLKGGIEAFF,TGTGCCAGCAGCTTGAAGGGGGGGATTGAAGCTTTCTTT
TRBJ1-2,TRBV28,-,-,CASSRTAYGYTF,TGTGCCAGCAGTAGGACAGCCTATGGCTACACCTTC
TRBJ2-1,TRBV20-1,-,TRBD2,CSASSTVAGGYNEQFF,TGCAGTGCTAGTTCCACCGTAGCGGGGGGGTACAATGAGCAGTTCTTC
TRBJ1-4,TRBV4-1,few,-,CASSQGPAPGEKLFF,TGCGCCAGCAGCCAAGGGCCAGCCCCGGGTGAAAAACTGTTTTTT
TRBJ2-3,TRBV5-8,-,-,CASMRGRGAGQYF,TGTGCCAGCATGAGGGGGAGGGGCGCCGGGCAGTATTTT
TRBJ2-7,TRBV28,-,TRBD1,CASSPTGGEYEQYF,TGTGCCAGCAGTCCGACAGGGGGCGAATACGAGCAGTACTTC
TRBJ2-7,TRBV28,-,TRBD1,CASRGTGAGYEQYF,TGTGCCAGCAGGGGGACAGGGGCAGGCTACGAGCAGTACTTC
TRBJ2-2,TRBV3-1/TRBV3-2,-,-,CASSLTAGIGELFF,TGTGCCAGCAGCCTCACCGCGGGGATCGGGGAGCTGTTTTTT
TRBJ2-7,TRBV7-9,-,TRBD1,CASSGTGAGPYEQYF,TGTGCCAGCAGTGGTACAGGGGCCGGGCCCTACGAGCAGTACTTC
TRBJ1-2,TRBV9,-,-,CASSDGGGYTF,TGTGCCAGCAGCGACGGAGGTGGCTACACCTTC
TRBJ1-2,TRBV28,once,-,CASSLDTVETSSYGYTF,TGTGCCAGCAGTTTAGATACAGTGGAAACAAGTTCCTATGGCTACACCTTC
TRBJ1-5,TRBV19,-,-,CASMGAAGFSPQHF,TGTGCCAGTATGGGGGCCGCAGGGTTCTCGCCCCAGCATTTT
TRBJ2-5,TRBV2,-,-,CASSDYETQYF,TGTGCCAGCAGTGATTATGAGACCCAGTACTTC
TRBJ2-2,TRBV3-1/TRBV3-2,-,TRBD2,CASSQVLAGILTGELFF,TGTGCCAGCAGCCAAGTACTAGCGGGGATACTCACCGGGGAGCTGTTTTTT
TRBJ1-2,TRBV4-1,-,-,CASSQEAVRAFYGYTF,TGCGCCAGCAGCCAAGAAGCGGTGAGGGCCTTCTATGGCTACACCTTC
TRBJ1-2,TRBV11-2,-,-,CASSSIQGSQGYTF,TGTGCCAGCAGCTCTATCCAGGGGAGTCAGGGCTACACCTTC
TRBJ2-7,TRBV18,-,-,CASSPLDSTYEQYF,TGTGCCAGCTCACCATTGGACAGCACCTACGAGCAGTACTTC
TRBJ2-2,TRBV5-6,-,-,CASSLGQTYDTGELFF,TGTGCCAGCAGCTTAGGACAGACCTACGACACCGGGGAGCTGTTTTTT